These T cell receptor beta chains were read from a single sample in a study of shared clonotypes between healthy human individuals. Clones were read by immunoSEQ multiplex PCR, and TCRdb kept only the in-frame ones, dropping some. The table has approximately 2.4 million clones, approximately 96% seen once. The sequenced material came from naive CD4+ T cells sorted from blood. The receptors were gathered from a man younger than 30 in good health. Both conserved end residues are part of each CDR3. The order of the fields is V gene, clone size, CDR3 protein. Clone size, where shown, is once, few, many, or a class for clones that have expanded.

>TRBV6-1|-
CASGEQGVVGETQYF
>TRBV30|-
CAWSVGGGGEKLFF
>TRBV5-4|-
CASSWGAGKYGYTF
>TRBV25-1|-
CASTIAGAFEQYF
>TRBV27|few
CASSKGPGGYGYTF
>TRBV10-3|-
CAITRDRNSYEQYF
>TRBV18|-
CASSPPPGDETQYF
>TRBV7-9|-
CASSLVGTSGILYEQYF
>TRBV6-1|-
CASSAAGLSEKRGNQPQHF
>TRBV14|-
CASSRRGAGDTQYF
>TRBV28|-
CASSLGNEKLFF
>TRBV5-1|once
CASSGGTSGPTDTQYF
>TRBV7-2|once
CASSLRGGGGSNTEAFF
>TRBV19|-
CASNYGQGSTDTQYF
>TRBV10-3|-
CAISGDGVNQPQHF
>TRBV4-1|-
CASSQVPPDSNQPQHF
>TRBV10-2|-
CASSEGVAAFYEQYF
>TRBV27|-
CASSLSGVDQPQHF
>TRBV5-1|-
CASSYWDRPNTEAFF
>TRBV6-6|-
CASDSPGMSTEAFF
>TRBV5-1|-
CASSLALGTSGNEQFF
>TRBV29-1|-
CSAERQGELFF
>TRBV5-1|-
CASSWGDFSSYNEQFF
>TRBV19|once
CASSIGTASTDTQYF
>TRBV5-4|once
CASRQSTNEKLFF
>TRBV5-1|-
CASSQRGGGYTF
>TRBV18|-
CASSPKGLEEKLFF
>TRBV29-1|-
CSAGTGSTDTQYF
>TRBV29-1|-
CSAGVGIPDTQYF
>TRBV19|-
CASRPGQGSDTQYF
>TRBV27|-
CASSLLWGSTEAFF
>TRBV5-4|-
CASSLGTGSNTGELFF
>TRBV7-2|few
CASSLFTGELFF
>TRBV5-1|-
CASSLGGSDTGELFF
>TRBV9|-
CASSFRDTLNEQFF
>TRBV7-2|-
CASSLGAEGDTQYF
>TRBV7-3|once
CASSLPYPGAEQFF